A single sample is the source of the 18 T cell receptor beta chains below, sequenced in a study of blood T cell repertoires in COVID-19 (dated by TCRdb to 2019 to 2021). Receptors were amplified or captured by the immunoSEQ multiplex PCR assay. Drawn from immuneACCESS, this table holds only the in-frame rearrangements with V and J called that TCRdb kept. Clones are partly lost; checked studies trace under half to an unresolved V gene and leave the rest unexplained. The sample has 61,000 or so clones on record, roughly three quarters of them singletons. The ten largest clones add up to less than 7% of the sample. The specimen sequenced was peripheral blood. Source of these receptors: an older woman with acute or convalescent COVID-19.

This chain links TRBV4-1 with TRBJ1-2; D might be TRBD1 (6 bases). V lost 3 bases and J 2 bases, leaving 22 bases between the germline ends. The CDR3 spans 18 residues. CDR1 and CDR2 (germline): MGHRA, YSYEKL. The CDR3: CASSQRLKGLQGNYGYTF. CDR3 coding DNA: TGCGCCAGCAGCCAGAGATTAAAGGGTCTTCAGGGGAACTATGGCTACACCTTC.

The CDR3 nucleotides read TGTGCCAGCAGTGATACAGGGAAGGGCTATGGCTACACCTTC. Protein sequence: CASSDTGKGYGYTF. The rearrangement joins TRBV6-1 to TRBJ1-2; possibly TRBD1 for D (6 bases). Germline loops: CDR1 MNHNS, CDR2 SASEGT. CDR3 length: 14 amino acids. V lost 3 bases to trimming and J lost 4 bases, with 12 bases between them.

By proportion, this clone is large (0.1 to 1%). The V gene is TRBV5-4, the J gene TRBJ2-5; 10 bases fit TRBD2. Germline CDR1 reads SGHNT; CDR2 reads YYREEE (reference sequence). With 4 bases clipped from V and 5 bases from J, the junction kept 11 bases outside the gene matches. There are 16 residues in the CDR3. The CDR3 loop is CASSQGSGGARETQYF. For the CDR3, the DNA is TGTGCCAGCAGCCAAGGCAGCGGGGGGGCCCGGGAGACCCAGTACTTC.

The chain couples TRBV7-9 to TRBJ1-2; 7 nucleotides line up with TRBD1. This CDR3 has 13 residues. Trimming at V came to 5 bases and at J to 12 bases, leaving 12 bases not matched to a gene. Germline V gene data show CDR1 as SEHNR and CDR2 as FQNEAQ (reference sequence). CDR3 region: CASSTTGTDVDTF. CDR3 DNA sequence: TGTGCCAGCAGCACGACCGGGACAGACGTTGACACCTTC.

The chain combines TRBV3-1 (or the pseudogene TRBV3-2) with TRBJ1-1; D is perhaps TRBD1 (5 bases). Trimming removed 4 bases from V and 4 bases from J, with 13 bases in between. This CDR3 has 14 amino acids. Germline V gives CDR1 LGHDT, CDR2 YNNKEL (reference sequence). CDR3 sequence (DNA): TGTGCCAGCAGCCCGCTCCGGGGGGGCACTGAAGCTTTCTTT. Protein: CASSPLRGGTEAFF.

This chain joins TRBV5-4 and TRBJ2-7; 7 bases fit TRBD1. CDR3 size: 14 residues. The germline CDR1 and CDR2 sequences are SGHNT and YYREEE (reference sequence). V lost 2 bases to trimming and J lost 2 bases; unmatched junction nucleotides: 4. CDR3 DNA sequence: TGTGCCAGCAGCTTACAGGGGCCCCCCTACGAGCAGTACTTC. This gives the protein CASSLQGPPYEQYF.

The chain recombines TRBV12-5 with TRBJ2-4, with 10 nucleotides matching TRBD1. V trimming: 7 bases; J trimming: 9 bases; junction bases outside the gene matches: 21. The CDR3 extends over 18 amino acids. In germline, CDR1 is LGHNT, CDR2 FRNRAP. The CDR3 sequence: CASEPAVQPGQGKGIQYF. As DNA, the CDR3 is TGTGCTAGTGAACCCGCCGTGCAGCCGGGACAGGGGAAGGGCATTCAGTACTTC.

CDR3 region: CASSWTGAGNEQFF. The CDR3 nucleotides are TGTGCCAGCAGCTGGACAGGGGCAGGCAATGAGCAGTTCTTC. J is TRBJ2-1 and V is TRBV28, with 9 bases that match TRBD1. The V gene's germline CDR1 is MDHEN and CDR2 SYDVKM. V shed 6 bases and J 6 bases; nucleotides not matched to a gene: 6. The CDR3 extends over 14 amino acids.

The chain joins TRBV18 to TRBJ1-3; D may be TRBD1 (6 bases). Germline CDR1 KGHSH, CDR2 LQKENI. The CDR3 covers 14 residues. V was pared by 6 bases and J by 0 bases, with 9 bases between. The CDR3 loop reads CASSTGSSGNTIYF. The CDR3 DNA sequence: TGTGCCAGCTCCACAGGGTCCTCTGGAAACACCATATATTTT. Using reference TRBV18 and TRBJ1-3 for the parts outside the CDR3, the full variable domain is NAGVMQNPRHLVRRRGQEARLRCSPMKGHSHVYWYRQLPEEGLKFMVYLQKENIIDESGMPKERFSAEFPKEGPSILRIQQVVRGDSAAYFCASSTGSSGNTIYFGEGSWLTVV.

The V call is TRBV7-5, the J call TRBJ1-6; TRBD1, the D gene given by the table, was not confirmed from the DNA. TRBV7-5 is reported as a pseudogene. The CDR3 covers 15 residues. The CDR3 DNA reads TGTGTCAGAACCCCTGGGTGGAGGGACAGTTTGACCCTCCACTTT. This codes for CVRTPGWRDSLTLHF.

This clone was seen a few times. V gene TRBV7-8 combines with J gene TRBJ1-2; 8 nucleotides align to TRBD1. Germline V gives CDR1 SGHVS, CDR2 FQNEAQ. This CDR3 region has 13 residues. V lost 5 bases and J lost 6; bases outside the gene matches: 5. CDR3 nucleotide sequence: TGTGCCAGCAGCCAGGACAGGGCCGATGGCTACACCTTC. Protein: CASSQDRADGYTF.

The genes are TRBV5-4 and TRBJ2-7; the D gene is possibly TRBD1 (6 bases). The V gene lost 3 bases and the J gene lost 7 bases, with 11 bases spanning the gap. The germline V gene encodes CDR1 SGHNT and CDR2 YYREEE (reference sequence). The CDR3 length is 12 residues. The CDR3 protein is CASSYTRGEQYF. DNA of the CDR3: TGTGCCAGCAGCTATACTAGGGGGGAGCAGTACTTC.

V gene TRBV5-1 combines with J gene TRBJ1-6; TRBD1 matches 11 bases. The V gene's germline CDR1 is SGHRS and CDR2 YFSETQ. This CDR3 spans 14 amino acids. Unmatched junction bases numbered 4, after V lost 4 bases and J lost 10 bases. This chain's CDR3 is CASSPDRGLSPLHF. CDR3 DNA sequence: TGCGCCAGCAGCCCGGACAGGGGGCTATCACCCCTCCACTTT.

The rearrangement uses TRBV4-1 and TRBJ2-1; D is perhaps TRBD2 (5 bases). Germline CDR1 is MGHRA and CDR2 is YSYEKL. V was shortened by 0 bases and J by 0 bases, with 12 bases between the two germline ends. The CDR3 loop spans 17 amino acids. The CDR3 DNA reads TGCGCCAGCAGCCAAGAAGGACTCCTGGGCTCCTACAATGAGCAGTTCTTC. Protein product: CASSQEGLLGSYNEQFF.

This clone was seen more than once but under ten times. CDR3 DNA sequence: TGCGCCAGCAGCCTAGCGGTTCTCGATACGCAGTATTTT. This gives the protein CASSLAVLDTQYF. The gene calls are TRBV4-1 and TRBJ2-3; a weak D match, TRBD2 (6 bases). This CDR3 region has 13 residues. V was trimmed by 4 bases and J by 6 bases, leaving 11 bases between them. CDR1 is MGHRA, CDR2 YSYEKL, per germline.

V and J are TRBV12-3 or TRBV12-4 and TRBJ1-1; D is possibly TRBD1 (5 bases). With 5 bases removed from V and 4 bases from J, the gap between germline ends came to 11 bases. The CDR3 runs 13 residues. The CDR3 here is CASSGPGGTEAFF. CDR3 DNA: TGTGCCAGCAGTGGACCCGGGGGCACTGAAGCTTTCTTT.

The chain has TRBV29-1 and TRBJ1-2, with no clear D. This CDR3 is built from 13 residues. The germline CDR1 and CDR2 sequences are SQVTM and ANQGSEA. Trimming pared 5 bases from V and 8 bases from J, leaving 18 bases between. The CDR3 sequence: CSVSSYEEYGYTF. The CDR3 DNA follows: TGCAGCGTTTCCAGTTATGAGGAATACGGCTACACCTTC.

This clone was counted between two and nine times. The chain is built from TRBV24-1 and TRBJ2-3; 9 bases agree with TRBD2. This CDR3 region has 16 residues. The V gene's germline CDR1 is KGHDR and CDR2 SFDVKD. The V gene end was trimmed by 4 bases and the J gene end by 5 bases; junction bases not matched to a gene: 9. CDR3 protein: CATSEAPSGKKDTQYF. The CDR3 bases are TGTGCCACCAGTGAAGCGCCTAGCGGGAAGAAAGATACGCAGTATTTT.